One and the same sample provided the 28 T cell receptor beta chains below, sequenced in a study of CXCR3-negative and CXCR3-positive naive CD8 T cells. These TCRs' antigens remain unknown. The authors prepared UMI-labeled TRB cDNA libraries by 5' RACE. Reprocessing the 5' RACE reads, TCRdb reports a single entry for every CDR3 protein and omits DNA. The listing contains about 120,000 distinct CDR3 sequences. General study results and limits: Relative to CXCR3-negative naive cells, CXCR3-positive naive cells had more hydrophobic TRB CDR3s.

The sequenced sample was naive CXCR3+ CD8+ T cells from blood. Sample subset: CD45RO-CCR7+CD27+CD95- naive CD8+ T cells expressing CXCR3 (TNR3+). The origin of the receptors is a human donor in good health. Some clones in this sample may be carry-over from other donors' samples.

J is TRBJ1-1 and V is TRBV5-6. The germline V gene has CDR1 SGHDT and CDR2 YYEEEE. The CDR3 loop spans 14 amino acids. Here the CDR3 reads CASSLFGENTEAFF.

The chain joins TRBV11-3 to TRBJ1-1. Germline lookup yields CDR1 SGHNT and CDR2 YENEEA. The CDR3 has 13 residues. CDR3 region: CASSWNPETEAFF. The variable domain in full, completed from reference TRBV11-3 and TRBJ1-1, reads EAGVVQSPRYKIIEKKQPVAFWCNPISGHNTLYWYLQNLGQGPELLIRYENEEAVDDSQLPKDRFSAERLKGVDSTLKIQPAELGDSAVYLCASSWNPETEAFFGQGTRLTVV.

The chain recombines TRBV12-3 or TRBV12-4 with TRBJ1-2. This CDR3 spans 13 amino acids. The CDR3 loop is CASSLVSNYGYTF.

The gene calls are TRBV7-8 and TRBJ2-7; TCRdb names TRBD1, which stays unverified in the absence of DNA. This CDR3 contains 12 residues. Germline CDR1 SGHVS, CDR2 FQNEAQ. CDR3 in amino acids: CASSTPGYEQYF.

This chain links TRBV28 with TRBJ2-1; TCRdb indicates TRBD2, and absent DNA this call remains unverified. This CDR3 has 18 amino acids. Germline V CDR1 and CDR2: MDHEN, SYDVKM. CDR3: CASSPPMFSGLLYNEQFF.

The chain has TRBV11-1 and TRBJ2-7. CDR3 size: 12 residues. CDR1 and CDR2 from the germline V gene are SGHAT and FQDESV (reference sequence). This CDR3 is CASSQGPYEQYF.

The CDR3 spells CASAGTGNYEQFF. The rearrangement links TRBV9 to TRBJ2-1; the D call of TRBD1 rests on TCRdb alone, since no DNA is present to check it. The V gene's germline CDR1 is SGDLS and CDR2 YYNGEE. The CDR3 length is 13 residues.

The V and J genes are TRBV3-1 and TRBJ2-1; TCRdb selects TRBD2, and the lack of DNA leaves this call unchecked. The germline V gene has CDR1 LGHDT and CDR2 YNNKEL (reference sequence). CDR3 length: 16 amino acids. The CDR3 reads CASSPPGLAGDNEQFF.

The rearrangement uses TRBV4-1 and TRBJ2-3; TCRdb proposes TRBD2, but this gene call is untestable without DNA. Per the germline V gene, CDR1 is MGHRA and CDR2 is YSYEKL. CDR3 length: 12 residues. CDR3 sequence: CASSQVGGTQYF.

The chain links TRBV9 to TRBJ1-2; TCRdb indicates TRBD1, and absent DNA this call remains unverified. Germline values: CDR1 SGDLS, CDR2 YYNGEE. This CDR3 spans 14 amino acids. CDR3 in amino acids: CASSGLGRWSGYTF.

The rearrangement joins TRBV4-3 to TRBJ1-2. Germline CDR1 LGHNA, CDR2 YSLEER. The CDR3 has 13 residues. CDR3 sequence reads: CASSQGNSDGYTF.

This chain joins TRBV11-2 and TRBJ2-7; without DNA, the TCRdb call of TRBD2 cannot be checked. Looked up from germline, CDR1 is SGHAT and CDR2 is FQNNGV. The CDR3 extends over 19 amino acids. The CDR3 is CASSVSSGTSGSLTYEQYF.

The CDR3 sequence is CSATTSGDYEQYF. The genes are TRBV20-1 and TRBJ2-7; checking the TCRdb D call of TRBD2 is not possible without DNA. Per the germline V gene, CDR1 is DFQATT and CDR2 is SNEGSKA (reference sequence). CDR3 length: 13 residues.

This chain joins TRBV29-1 and TRBJ2-3; TCRdb calls TRBD2, which cannot be checked without DNA. CDR1 and CDR2 from the germline V gene are SQVTM and ANQGSEA. This CDR3 region has 15 residues. CDR3 sequence reads: CSATESGSMTDTQYF.

The genes are TRBV24-1 and TRBJ2-1. Germline V gene lookup returns CDR1 KGHDR and CDR2 SFDVKD. This CDR3 has 11 amino acids. The CDR3: CATSKDNEQFF.

This chain uses TRBV28 with TRBJ2-5; TCRdb's D call of TRBD2 is untestable without DNA. The CDR3 is 17 amino acids. Germline-derived CDR1 and CDR2 are MDHEN and SYDVKM. CDR3 sequence: CASSQNTSGRDQETQYF.

The rearrangement uses TRBV12-3 or TRBV12-4 and TRBJ2-1; TCRdb's D call, TRBD1, is unchecked because there is no DNA. This CDR3 has 16 amino acids. CDR3 in amino acids: CASRRTVQEYVVEQFF.

The J gene is TRBJ2-2, the V gene TRBV7-9; TCRdb returns TRBD1, unconfirmable since there is no DNA. CDR3 size: 17 residues. Germline V gene data show CDR1 as SEHNR and CDR2 as FQNEAQ (reference sequence). CDR3: CASNPTTDRANTGELFF.

This chain joins TRBV29-1 and TRBJ2-3; absent DNA, TCRdb's TRBD1 call cannot be checked. The CDR3 is 16 amino acids. The germline V gene has CDR1 SQVTM and CDR2 ANQGSEA. This chain's CDR3 is CSVEAPGQGTTDTQYF.

The chain is built from TRBV9 and TRBJ2-5; TCRdb reports TRBD1, a call that lacks DNA to check it against. CDR1 and CDR2 (germline): SGDLS, YYNGEE. The CDR3 sequence is 12 residues long. The CDR3 reads CASSDRVETQYF.

This chain links TRBV20-1 with TRBJ1-2. The V gene's germline CDR1 is DFQATT and CDR2 SNEGSKA (reference sequence). The CDR3 sequence is 12 residues long. CDR3 region: CSVFGINYGYTF.

This chain uses TRBV14 with TRBJ2-7; there is no DNA to check the TCRdb D call of TRBD2. Germline-derived CDR1 and CDR2 are SGHDN and FVKESK. This CDR3 has 15 amino acids. The CDR3 region is CASSQSTSGSYEQYF. Complete variable domain (other parts from reference TRBV14 and TRBJ2-7): EAGVTQFPSHSVIEKGQTVTLRCDPISGHDNLYWYRRVMGKEIKFLLHFVKESKQDESGMPNNRFLAERTGGTYSTLKVQPAELEDSGVYFCASSQSTSGSYEQYFGPGTRLTVT.

The chain recombines TRBV6-2 or TRBV6-3 with TRBJ2-1. The CDR3 is 13 residues long. Germline V gives CDR1 MNHEY, CDR2 SVGEGT. Here the CDR3 reads CASSLGWFNGQFF.

J is TRBJ2-6 and V is TRBV5-1; the TCRdb call, TRBD2, lacks DNA for checking. Germline V lookup: CDR1 SGHRS, CDR2 YFSETQ. The CDR3 consists of 20 residues. CDR3 residues: CASSFGFDFDGLSGANVLTF.

The V call is TRBV7-9, the J call TRBJ2-5; the TCRdb call, TRBD1, lacks DNA for checking. The CDR3 is 15 amino acids. Germline CDR1 is SEHNR and CDR2 is FQNEAQ (reference sequence). Here the CDR3 reads CASSFGQGVIETQYF.

The rearrangement joins TRBV13 to TRBJ1-1. The CDR3 consists of 12 residues. CDR1 is PRHDT and CDR2 is FYEKMQ in the germline V gene (reference sequence). The CDR3 region is CASSDKNTEAFF.

V is TRBV4-1 and J is TRBJ1-6; TCRdb's D call of TRBD1 is untestable without DNA. CDR1 MGHRA and CDR2 YSYEKL come from the germline V gene. The CDR3 spans 14 residues. The CDR3 spells CASSQEGGLTSLHF.

The V gene is TRBV4-3, the J gene TRBJ2-7; with no DNA, the TCRdb D assignment of TRBD1 cannot be verified. The CDR3 extends over 15 amino acids. Germline V CDR1 and CDR2: LGHNA, YSLEER. CDR3 region: CASSQDRATFYEQYF.